These T cell receptor beta chains were read from a single sample in a study of early T cells in non-severe SARS-CoV-2 infection. TCRdb analysed the 5' RACE reads with MiXCR anew, one entry per CDR3 protein. The sample includes approximately 89,000 distinct CDR3 sequences, 11% to 15% seen only once; the top ten take under 4%. Sequenced input: whole blood. Receptors were obtained from an adult who was a healthcare worker with PCR-confirmed SARS-CoV-2 infection or an uninfected control (not recorded which). The CDR3 runs from the conserved cysteine through the conserved F or W. A D gene is named only where the DNA matches it firmly. Rows give clone size only sometimes, using once, few, many, or a class for an expanded clone.

cdr3_length: 16; clone_size: few; v_call: TRBV20-1; j_call: TRBJ1-1; d_call: NA; cdr3_aa: CSARVQGGARHTEAFF; cdr3_nt: TGCAGTGCTAGGGTCCAGGGTGGGGCTAGGCACACTGAAGCTTTCTTT
cdr3_length: 14; clone_size: once; v_call: TRBV7-3; j_call: TRBJ2-7; d_call: NA; cdr3_aa: CASSPLGHNYEQYF; cdr3_nt: TGTGCCAGCAGCCCGTTGGGGCACAACTACGAGCAGTACTTC
cdr3_length: 14; clone_size: many; v_call: TRBV19; j_call: TRBJ2-3; d_call: NA; cdr3_aa: CASKKGLNTDTQYF; cdr3_nt: TGTGCCAGTAAGAAGGGACTCAACACAGATACGCAGTATTTT
cdr3_length: 14; clone_size: NA; v_call: TRBV6-1; j_call: TRBJ2-7; d_call: TRBD1; cdr3_aa: CASSQTGSSYEQYF; cdr3_nt: TGTGCCAGCAGCCAGACAGGGAGCTCCTACGAGCAGTACTTC
cdr3_length: 16; clone_size: NA; v_call: TRBV7-2; j_call: TRBJ1-5; d_call: TRBD1; cdr3_aa: CASSLAGQHSNQPQHF; cdr3_nt: TGTGCCAGCAGCTTAGCGGGACAGCATAGCAATCAGCCCCAGCATTTT
cdr3_length: 14; clone_size: few; v_call: TRBV5-1; j_call: TRBJ1-1; d_call: NA; cdr3_aa: CASSSAAVNTEAFF; cdr3_nt: TGCGCCAGCAGCTCGGCCGCTGTGAACACTGAAGCTTTCTTT
cdr3_length: 14; clone_size: many; v_call: TRBV18; j_call: TRBJ1-1; d_call: TRBD1; cdr3_aa: CASSRGQGATEAFF; cdr3_nt: TGTGCCAGCTCAAGGGGACAGGGGGCGACTGAAGCTTTCTTT
cdr3_length: 16; clone_size: many; v_call: TRBV3-1; j_call: TRBJ1-3; d_call: TRBD1; cdr3_aa: CASSQEQGANGNTIYF; cdr3_nt: TGTGCCAGCAGCCAGGAACAGGGGGCTAATGGAAACACCATATATTTT
cdr3_length: 11; clone_size: many; v_call: TRBV12-3/TRBV12-4; j_call: TRBJ2-7; d_call: NA; cdr3_aa: CASSLGNEQYF; cdr3_nt: TGTGCCAGCAGTTTGGGGAACGAGCAGTACTTC
cdr3_length: 15; clone_size: NA; v_call: TRBV6-5; j_call: TRBJ1-2; d_call: NA; cdr3_aa: CASSYSPAPQWGYTF; cdr3_nt: TGTGCCAGCAGTTACTCGCCCGCCCCACAGTGGGGCTACACCTTC
cdr3_length: 11; clone_size: NA; v_call: TRBV20-1; j_call: TRBJ1-1; d_call: NA; cdr3_aa: CSVMGDTEAFF; cdr3_nt: TGCAGTGTCATGGGGGACACTGAAGCTTTCTTT
cdr3_length: 15; clone_size: NA; v_call: TRBV3-1; j_call: TRBJ1-2; d_call: NA; cdr3_aa: CAGSPSPEGYYGYTF; cdr3_nt: TGTGCCGGCAGCCCCAGCCCCGAGGGTTACTATGGCTACACCTTC
cdr3_length: 14; clone_size: NA; v_call: TRBV11-1; j_call: TRBJ2-7; d_call: TRBD1; cdr3_aa: CASSFRTGVSEQYF; cdr3_nt: TGTGCCAGCAGCTTCAGGACAGGGGTCTCCGAGCAGTACTTC
cdr3_length: 12; clone_size: many; v_call: TRBV7-9; j_call: TRBJ2-4; d_call: NA; cdr3_aa: CASSPPKGPQYF; cdr3_nt: TGTGCCAGCAGCCCACCCAAGGGACCGCAGTACTTC
cdr3_length: 15; clone_size: many; v_call: TRBV30; j_call: TRBJ2-7; d_call: NA; cdr3_aa: CAWNRQGGTLAEQYF; cdr3_nt: TGTGCCTGGAACCGACAAGGGGGAACCCTTGCCGAGCAGTACTTC
cdr3_length: 17; clone_size: many; v_call: TRBV4-1; j_call: TRBJ2-7; d_call: TRBD1; cdr3_aa: CASSQDTGTESSYEQYF; cdr3_nt: TGCGCCAGCAGCCAGGACACCGGGACAGAGAGCTCCTACGAGCAGTACTTC
cdr3_length: 17; clone_size: many; v_call: TRBV11-2; j_call: TRBJ2-1; d_call: TRBD2; cdr3_aa: CASSPRDSSGRAGEQFF; cdr3_nt: TGTGCCAGCAGCCCGCGGGATTCTAGCGGGAGGGCCGGCGAGCAGTTCTTC
cdr3_length: 14; clone_size: NA; v_call: TRBV6-2/TRBV6-3; j_call: TRBJ1-2; d_call: NA; cdr3_aa: CASSYSTRVYGYTF; cdr3_nt: TGTGCCAGCAGTTACTCAACCAGGGTCTATGGCTACACCTTC
cdr3_length: 14; clone_size: NA; v_call: TRBV12-3/TRBV12-4; j_call: TRBJ2-3; d_call: NA; cdr3_aa: CASRVGRSTDTQYF; cdr3_nt: TGTGCCAGCAGGGTGGGCAGGAGCACAGATACGCAGTATTTT
cdr3_length: 17; clone_size: few; v_call: TRBV4-2; j_call: TRBJ2-7; d_call: TRBD2; cdr3_aa: CASSQGSAAGVAYEQYF; cdr3_nt: TGTGCCAGCAGCCAAGGTTCCGCAGCGGGAGTGGCCTACGAGCAGTACTTC
cdr3_length: 16; clone_size: few; v_call: TRBV7-2; j_call: TRBJ2-7; d_call: TRBD2; cdr3_aa: CASSPPSAGGPREQYF; cdr3_nt: TGTGCCAGCAGCCCGCCCTCCGCGGGGGGGCCTCGCGAGCAGTACTTC
cdr3_length: 14; clone_size: NA; v_call: TRBV13; j_call: TRBJ2-7; d_call: NA; cdr3_aa: CASSFAGETYEQYF; cdr3_nt: TGTGCCAGCAGCTTCGCGGGCGAAACCTACGAGCAGTACTTC
cdr3_length: 17; clone_size: few; v_call: TRBV20-1; j_call: TRBJ2-1; d_call: TRBD2; cdr3_aa: CSARVQAGGPSYNEQFF; cdr3_nt: TGCAGTGCTAGAGTTCAAGCGGGAGGACCCTCCTACAATGAGCAGTTCTTC
cdr3_length: 15; clone_size: NA; v_call: TRBV6-5; j_call: TRBJ2-7; d_call: TRBD1; cdr3_aa: CASRGSTGGGYEQYF; cdr3_nt: TGTGCCAGCAGAGGTTCGACAGGGGGCGGGTACGAGCAGTACTTC
cdr3_length: 15; clone_size: NA; v_call: TRBV20-1; j_call: TRBJ2-1; d_call: TRBD2; cdr3_aa: CSAKLAGVPYNEQFF; cdr3_nt: TGCAGTGCAAAACTAGCGGGAGTCCCCTACAATGAGCAGTTCTTC
cdr3_length: 20; clone_size: NA; v_call: TRBV7-9; j_call: TRBJ2-4; d_call: TRBD1; cdr3_aa: CASSPPPGQGIFETKNIQYF; cdr3_nt: TGTGCCAGCAGCCCCCCGCCGGGACAGGGCATATTCGAAACCAAAAACATCCAGTACTTC
cdr3_length: 14; clone_size: NA; v_call: TRBV5-1; j_call: TRBJ2-3; d_call: NA; cdr3_aa: CASSSVTSTDTQYF; cdr3_nt: TGCGCCAGCAGCTCCGTCACTAGCACAGATACGCAGTATTTT
cdr3_length: 19; clone_size: many; v_call: TRBV7-9; j_call: TRBJ2-1; d_call: TRBD2; cdr3_aa: CASSSGRSGRFSSYNEQFF; cdr3_nt: TGTGCCAGCAGCTCCGGGAGGAGCGGGAGGTTCAGCTCCTACAATGAGCAGTTCTTC
cdr3_length: 16; clone_size: few; v_call: TRBV5-1; j_call: TRBJ1-4; d_call: NA; cdr3_aa: CASSLTTNSFNEKLFF; cdr3_nt: TGCGCCAGCAGCTTAACTACAAACTCCTTTAATGAAAAACTGTTTTTT
cdr3_length: 13; clone_size: many; v_call: TRBV6-6; j_call: TRBJ2-1; d_call: TRBD2; cdr3_aa: CAAGLAGGYEQFF; cdr3_nt: TGTGCCGCCGGACTAGCGGGAGGGTATGAGCAGTTCTTC
cdr3_length: 11; clone_size: many; v_call: TRBV5-4; j_call: TRBJ1-1; d_call: NA; cdr3_aa: CASSLDTEAFF; cdr3_nt: TGTGCCAGCAGCTTAGATACTGAAGCTTTCTTT
cdr3_length: 10; clone_size: NA; v_call: TRBV7-9; j_call: TRBJ2-1; d_call: NA; cdr3_aa: CASSLVEQFF; cdr3_nt: TGTGCCAGCAGCTTAGTAGAGCAGTTCTTC
cdr3_length: 16; clone_size: many; v_call: TRBV7-8; j_call: TRBJ2-3; d_call: NA; cdr3_aa: CASSSRGSERTDTQYF; cdr3_nt: TGTGCCAGCAGCTCCCGGGGTAGCGAACGCACAGATACGCAGTATTTT
cdr3_length: 14; clone_size: many; v_call: TRBV19; j_call: TRBJ2-1; d_call: NA; cdr3_aa: CASSMGGSYNEQFF; cdr3_nt: TGTGCCAGTAGTATGGGAGGCTCCTACAATGAGCAGTTCTTC
cdr3_length: 17; clone_size: few; v_call: TRBV4-1; j_call: TRBJ2-1; d_call: NA; cdr3_aa: CASSQVGLGDGYNEQFF; cdr3_nt: TGCGCCAGCAGCCAAGTCGGTCTAGGGGACGGCTACAATGAGCAGTTCTTC
cdr3_length: 13; clone_size: NA; v_call: TRBV9; j_call: TRBJ1-2; d_call: NA; cdr3_aa: CASSVVQITGYTF; cdr3_nt: TGTGCCAGCAGCGTAGTCCAGATAACTGGCTACACCTTC
cdr3_length: 14; clone_size: few; v_call: TRBV11-1; j_call: TRBJ2-1; d_call: TRBD2; cdr3_aa: CASSLSGIFNEQFF; cdr3_nt: TGTGCCAGCAGCCTTAGCGGGATCTTCAATGAGCAGTTCTTC
cdr3_length: 14; clone_size: NA; v_call: TRBV4-1; j_call: TRBJ1-1; d_call: NA; cdr3_aa: CASSQEGGITEAFF; cdr3_nt: TGCGCCAGCAGCCAAGAGGGAGGGATCACTGAAGCTTTCTTT
cdr3_length: 14; clone_size: many; v_call: TRBV19; j_call: TRBJ2-7; d_call: TRBD1; cdr3_aa: CASKRRTGTYEQYF; cdr3_nt: TGTGCCAGTAAACGCAGGACAGGGACCTACGAGCAGTACTTC
cdr3_length: 12; clone_size: NA; v_call: TRBV29-1; j_call: TRBJ2-3; d_call: NA; cdr3_aa: CSVVHPTDTQYF; cdr3_nt: TGCAGCGTTGTGCATCCCACAGATACGCAGTATTTT
cdr3_length: 16; clone_size: many; v_call: TRBV4-1; j_call: TRBJ2-5; d_call: TRBD1; cdr3_aa: CASSQDTTGYQETQYF; cdr3_nt: TGCGCCAGCAGCCAAGATACGACAGGGTACCAAGAGACCCAGTACTTC
cdr3_length: 18; clone_size: NA; v_call: TRBV20-1; j_call: TRBJ2-2; d_call: TRBD2; cdr3_aa: CSAPVGAGGLLNTGELFF; cdr3_nt: TGCAGTGCGCCCGTCGGAGCGGGAGGACTTCTGAACACCGGGGAGCTGTTTTTT